These 13 T cell receptor beta chains originate from one sample sequenced in a study of breast tumors, draining lymph nodes, adjacent tissues. TCRdb re-called the multiplex PCR reads through MiXCR, storing one row per CDR3 protein. This table holds more than 15,000 distinct CDR3 sequences, roughly 64% found once. The sequencing sample was made of tumor-adjacent breast tissue. The receptors were gathered from a female donor with breast cancer. Some clones in this sample may be carry-over from other donors' samples.

The chain combines TRBV20-1 with TRBJ1-6, with unresolved D. Between the trimmed V and J ends, which lost 6 bases and 0 bases, there was a span of 9 bases. The germline gives CDR1 DFQATT, CDR2 SNEGSKA (reference sequence). The CDR3 extends over 14 amino acids. This chain's CDR3 is CSAPGDSYNSPLHF. The CDR3 DNA reads TGCAGTGCCCCCGGCGACTCCTATAATTCACCCCTCCACTTT.

The genes are TRBV29-1 and TRBJ2-7; 7 nucleotides match TRBD2. The CDR3 is 10 residues long. After removal of 5 bases from V and 11 bases from J, the junction contained 6 bases not matched to a gene. Germline V gives CDR1 SQVTM, CDR2 ANQGSEA. This CDR3 is CSVHLAVEYF. CDR3 DNA sequence: TGCAGCGTTCACCTAGCGGTAGAGTACTTC.

Here the CDR3 DNA reads TGCAGCGGTTGGACAGGCTATGGCTACACCTTC. Its translation: CSGWTGYGYTF. The rearrangement joins TRBV29-1 to TRBJ1-2; 7 bases are shared with TRBD1. Germline trimming cut 7 bases from V and 4 bases from J; bases unmatched to any gene: 3. Germline V CDR1 and CDR2: SQVTM, ANQGSEA. This CDR3 is built from 11 residues.

Concerning this clonotype itself: Germline is not matched at one junction end, which may reflect a read error. The chain joins TRBV7-2 to TRBJ2-1; 9 bases are shared with TRBD2. This CDR3 region has 17 residues. Germline V lookup: CDR1 SGHTA, CDR2 FQGNSA. This CDR3 reads CASSLDRLAVTYNEQFF. As DNA, the CDR3 is TGTGCTAGCAGCTTGGACAGACTAGCGGTGACGTACAATGAGCAGTTCTTC.

By proportion, this clonotype is medium-sized. The rearrangement links TRBV7-3 to TRBJ2-1; tentative D call: TRBD1 (8 bases). Germline-derived CDR1 and CDR2 are SGHTA and FQGTGA. The CDR3 is 18 amino acids. The V gene lost 1 base and the J gene lost 0 bases, with 16 bases spanning the gap. In DNA, the CDR3 is TGTGCCAGCAGCTTAAGACTGACAGGGGAGGGCTCCTACAATGAGCAGTTCTTC. This translates into CASSLRLTGEGSYNEQFF.

In the case of this clonotype: No conserved phenylalanine or tryptophan ends this CDR3, so it is likely a read error. This CDR3 is CASSVGRDSPLHS. The CDR3 DNA reads TGTGCCAGCAGCGTAGGCAGGGATTCACCCCTCCACTCT. This chain joins TRBV9 and TRBJ1-6; a weak D match, TRBD1 (5 bases). The V gene lost 0 bases and the J gene lost 8 bases, with 6 bases spanning the gap. The CDR3 length is 13 residues. The V gene's germline CDR1 is SGDLS and CDR2 YYNGEE.

This clonotype was observed at least ten times. The rearrangement uses TRBV10-1 and TRBJ2-1, with 8 bases lining up with TRBD2. Germline V gives CDR1 WNHNN, CDR2 SYGVQD (reference sequence). Trimming took 0 bases from V and 7 from J; bases not matched to a gene: 11. The CDR3 consists of 17 residues. The CDR3 nucleotides read TGCGCCAGCAGTGAGTCGACTAGCGCCTCGCGGGGGAATGAGCAGTTCTTC. Protein product: CASSESTSASRGNEQFF.

This clonotype was seen only once. It may be a read error: a sequence one base away is much more abundant. The rearrangement links TRBV5-6 to TRBJ1-1; D not certain. Germline V lookup: CDR1 SGHDT, CDR2 YYEEEE. The CDR3 has 13 residues. Written as DNA, the CDR3 is TGTGCCAGCAGCTTGTCGATGAACACTGAAGCTTCCTTT. This translates into CASSLSMNTEASF.

The chain combines TRBV11-2 with TRBJ2-7; D possibly uses TRBD1 or TRBD2 (5 bases each). Germline loops: CDR1 SGHAT, CDR2 FQNNGV. This CDR3 is built from 18 residues. Trimming took 1 base from V and 0 from J, leaving 19 bases between them. CDR3 amino acids: CASSLVRGGRRDSYEQYF. DNA of the CDR3: TGTGCCAGCAGCTTAGTTCGGGGTGGACGCAGGGACTCCTACGAGCAGTACTTC.

A single count supports this clonotype. This chain joins TRBV30 and TRBJ1-1; no clear D. Germline V gene sequence: CDR1 GTSNPN, CDR2 SVGIG (reference sequence). Trimming cost V 4 bases and J 1 base, with 4 bases left between them. The CDR3 sequence is 11 residues long. DNA for the CDR3: TGTGCCTGGAAGAAGAACACTGAAGCTTTCTTT. This gives the protein CAWKKNTEAFF.

In the case of this clonotype: This CDR3 is missing its conserved last phenylalanine or tryptophan, likely due to a read error. The limits of the CDR3 on the DNA are not certain, so only TCRdb's listed CDR3 is given. V is TRBV7-3 and J is TRBJ2-5; the table's D call TRBD2 went unverified against the DNA. Germline loops: CDR1 SGHTA, CDR2 FQGTGA. The CDR3 spans 11 amino acids, including both terminal residues. The CDR3: CASSLRTSGVV.

This chain uses TRBV4-1 with TRBJ1-4; D might be TRBD1 (6 bases). The CDR3 is 13 amino acids. V was clipped by 2 bases and J by 8 bases, with 9 bases between them. Germline CDR1 MGHRA, CDR2 YSYEKL. CDR3 sequence: CASSQTQGEKLFF. Written as DNA, the CDR3 is TGCGCCAGCAGCCAAACACAGGGAGAAAAACTGTTTTTT.

At least ten counts were recorded for this clonotype. Given a much more abundant clone one base away, this may be a read error. The V call is TRBV9, the J call TRBJ2-5; tentative D call: TRBD1 (7 bases). The germline CDR1 and CDR2 sequences are SGDLS and YYNGEE. The CDR3 loop spans 15 amino acids. As DNA, the CDR3 is TGTGCCACTTCGGAGCAGGGGGGATCGTGGGAGACCCCGTACTTC. Its protein product is CATSEQGGSWETPYF.